The 31 T cell receptor beta chains below come from one sample, sequenced in a study of control samples from healthy donors and cancer patients. TCRdb keeps only in-frame clones here, not all; method: immunoSEQ multiplex PCR. This repertoire shows some 130,000 clones, approximately 95% found once; its top ten account for around 3.6%. Sequenced sample: blood. The source of these receptors is a young man in good health.

The chain carries TRBV27 and TRBJ2-7, with TRBD1 matching 7 bases. The CDR3 has 14 amino acids. With 2 bases clipped from V and 4 bases from J, the junction kept 5 bases outside the gene matches. Looked up from germline, CDR1 is MNHEY and CDR2 is SMNVEV (reference sequence). This chain's CDR3 is CASSLEGGGYEQYF. The CDR3 DNA follows: TGTGCCAGCAGTTTAGAAGGGGGCGGGTACGAGCAGTACTTC.

The chain employs TRBV7-2 and TRBJ2-2, with no clear D. This CDR3 has 14 amino acids. Germline V gene lookup returns CDR1 SGHTA and CDR2 FQGNSA. The germline V and J ends were trimmed by 5 bases and 5 bases, with 12 bases remaining between them. The CDR3 DNA sequence: TGTGCCAGCAGCCCCCTTTTTTGGACCGGGGAGCTGTTTTTT. Protein product: CASSPLFWTGELFF.

The chain recombines TRBV3-1 (or the pseudogene TRBV3-2) with TRBJ1-3; no clear D. CDR1 is LGHDT and CDR2 is YNNKEL in the germline V gene (reference sequence). V was clipped by 2 bases and J by 4 bases, with 12 bases between them. This CDR3 has 15 amino acids. The chain's CDR3 is CASSQILGSGNTIYF. CDR3 nucleotides: TGTGCCAGCAGCCAAATTCTGGGGTCCGGAAACACCATATATTTT.

This clone was seen just once. The V gene is TRBV5-1, the J gene TRBJ2-5, with D tentatively TRBD2 (6 bases). CDR3 length equals 12 residues. CDR1 and CDR2 (germline): SGHRS, YFSETQ. Trimming left V 5 bases short and J 5 bases short, with 10 bases between. CDR3 nucleotides: TGCGCCAGCAGGAGAGGAGGGGAGACCCAGTACTTC. Its protein is CASRRGGETQYF.

CDR3 DNA sequence: TGTGCCAGCAGTTTTACAGGGGTTAACTATGGCTACACCTTC. This sequence encodes CASSFTGVNYGYTF. This rearrangement joins TRBV27 to TRBJ1-2; 7 bases match TRBD1. Germline V lookup: CDR1 MNHEY, CDR2 SMNVEV (reference sequence). J gave up 1 base and V 3 bases, and 2 bases lay outside the gene matches. The CDR3 loop spans 14 amino acids.

The gene calls are TRBV6-2 or TRBV6-3 and TRBJ2-2; 7 bases line up with TRBD1. The V gene end was trimmed by 6 bases and the J gene end by 0 bases; junction bases not matched to a gene: 4. From germline, CDR1 is MNHEY and CDR2 SVGEGT. The CDR3 runs 15 residues. The CDR3 DNA reads as TGTGCCAGCAGCCCGACAGGGACGAACACCGGGGAGCTGTTTTTT. The encoded protein is CASSPTGTNTGELFF.

The chain links TRBV28 to TRBJ2-2, with 8 bases lining up with TRBD1. This CDR3 is 15 amino acids long. Per germline, CDR1 MDHEN and CDR2 SYDVKM. With V trimmed by 5 bases and J by 4 bases, 6 bases remained unmatched. DNA for the CDR3: TGTGCCAGCAGTCCCAGGACAGGGCTCACCGGGGAGCTGTTTTTT. It encodes CASSPRTGLTGELFF.

CDR3 region: CASNPGQVTTGELFF. The CDR3 DNA reads as TGTGCCAGCAACCCGGGACAGGTCACCACCGGGGAGCTGTTTTTT. The chain employs TRBV9 and TRBJ2-2; 8 bases align to TRBD1. CDR1 SGDLS and CDR2 YYNGEE come from the germline V gene. Trimming took 6 bases from V and 4 from J; bases not matched to a gene: 8. The CDR3 has 15 residues.

J is TRBJ1-1 and V is TRBV6-2 or TRBV6-3; 9 nucleotides align to TRBD1. CDR1 is MNHEY, CDR2 SVGEGT, per germline. This CDR3 is built from 13 residues. V shed 5 bases, J shed 11 bases, and the junction held 9 bases outside the gene matches. CDR3 bases: TGTGCCAGCAGTCGACAGGGGGAGGTGAGCGCTTTCTTT. Its translation: CASSRQGEVSAFF.

The rearrangement uses TRBV6-6 and TRBJ2-2, with TRBD1 identical over 8 bases. CDR3 size: 13 residues. Trimming at V came to 7 bases and at J to 5 bases, leaving 3 bases not matched to a gene. The germline gives CDR1 MNHNY, CDR2 SVGAGI (reference sequence). The CDR3, as DNA: TGTGCCAGCACTCAGGGGGCAACCGGGGAGCTGTTTTTT. Residues: CASTQGATGELFF.

The chain carries TRBV19 and TRBJ1-1; possibly TRBD1 for D (6 bases). The CDR3 is 15 residues long. V lost 5 bases and J lost 1, with 14 bases in between. Germline-derived CDR1 and CDR2 are LNHDA and SQIVND (reference sequence). The CDR3 coding sequence is TGTGCCAGTAGTCACCCGGGACACGCGAACACTGAAGCTTTCTTT. Its protein is CASSHPGHANTEAFF.

This clone was seen only once. The chain has TRBV19 and TRBJ1-4; 7 bases are a match to TRBD1. The CDR3 is 14 amino acids. V shed 6 bases and J 8 bases; nucleotides not matched to a gene: 9. Germline CDR1 LNHDA, CDR2 SQIVND (reference sequence). In nucleotides, the CDR3 is TGTGCCAGTAGCCAGAGACAGGGAAGGGAAAAACTGTTTTTT. The encoded protein is CASSQRQGREKLFF.

Notes on this clone: The sample contains more than one DNA sequence encoding this CDR3. The J gene is TRBJ1-3, the V gene TRBV6-5; D not resolved. Trimming shortened V by 2 bases and J by 0 bases, and 8 bases separated the two germline ends. CDR1 is MNHEY, CDR2 SVGAGI, per germline. The CDR3 is 15 amino acids. This CDR3 is CASSYGVNSGNTIYF. The CDR3 DNA sequence: TGTGCCAGCAGTTACGGCGTCAACTCTGGAAACACCATATATTTT.

V and J are TRBV12-3 or TRBV12-4 and TRBJ2-7; unclear D gene. V was trimmed by 5 bases and J by 7 bases, leaving 12 bases between them. The CDR3 is 12 residues long. The CDR3 DNA reads TGTGCCAGCAGTCCACCCTTTCGGGAGCAGTACTTC. Translation: CASSPPFREQYF.

The J gene is TRBJ2-1, the V gene TRBV2, with D uncertain. With 1 base removed from V and 8 bases from J, the gap between germline ends came to 12 bases. CDR1 is SNHLY, CDR2 FYNNEI, per germline. CDR3 length equals 14 residues. The CDR3 DNA sequence: TGTGCCAGCAGTGAAGACTCTGGCGGCGATGAGCAGTTCTTC. Translated: CASSEDSGGDEQFF.

The V gene is TRBV4-1, the J gene TRBJ2-7; the D gene is possibly TRBD1 (6 bases). Deletions cut 2 bases from V and 2 bases from J, with 19 bases between. Germline V gene sequence: CDR1 MGHRA, CDR2 YSYEKL. This CDR3 contains 17 residues. CDR3 sequence reads: CASSQIGAGDLTYEQYF. In nucleotides, the CDR3 is TGCGCCAGCAGCCAAATTGGGGCAGGGGACCTGACCTACGAGCAGTACTTC.

This rearrangement joins TRBV6-2 or TRBV6-3 to TRBJ1-1; no clear D gene. The CDR3 consists of 13 residues. V gave up 4 bases and J gave up 1 base, with 7 bases separating them. Germline CDR1 MNHEY, CDR2 SVGEGT. The CDR3 reads CASSLGGNTEAFF. The CDR3 DNA is TGTGCCAGCAGTTTAGGAGGGAACACTGAAGCTTTCTTT.

The chain has TRBV5-1 and TRBJ2-7; D is perhaps TRBD2 (7 bases). The CDR3 length is 15 residues. V lost 0 bases and J 0 bases, leaving 10 bases between the germline ends. Germline V gives CDR1 SGHRS, CDR2 YFSETQ. Here the CDR3 DNA reads TGCGCCAGCAGCTTGGAAGGGGGGGCCTCCTACGAGCAGTACTTC. As protein: CASSLEGGASYEQYF.

The chain uses TRBV6-5 and TRBJ2-1; a weak D match, TRBD1 (6 bases). Germline V lookup: CDR1 MNHEY, CDR2 SVGAGI. Trimming cost V 3 bases and J 6 bases, with 12 bases left between them. This CDR3 is 14 amino acids long. The CDR3 loop is CASSYRTESNEQFF. The DNA of the CDR3 is TGTGCCAGCAGTTATCGGACAGAGAGCAATGAGCAGTTCTTC.

This chain links TRBV6-4 with TRBJ1-4; D unclear. The CDR3 has 15 residues. CDR1 is MRHNA and CDR2 is SNTAGT in the germline V gene. Trimming left V 2 bases short and J 8 bases short, with 15 bases between. The CDR3 is CASSDQVLPWEKLFF. The CDR3 DNA reads as TGTGCCAGCAGTGACCAAGTGCTCCCCTGGGAAAAACTGTTTTTT.

This chain links TRBV11-2 with TRBJ1-1; D might be TRBD1 (5 bases). Trimming removed 5 bases from V and 5 bases from J, with 12 bases in between. The CDR3 totals 13 residues. Germline CDR1 and CDR2: SGHAT and FQNNGV. Here the CDR3 reads CASSRGGYTEAFF. CDR3 in DNA: TGTGCCAGCAGCCGGGGGGGGTATACTGAAGCTTTCTTT.

The chain joins TRBV19 to TRBJ1-2; D is unresolved. The CDR3 runs to 14 residues. The V end lost 3 bases, the J end lost 2 bases, and 10 bases lay between the germline ends. Germline CDR1 is LNHDA and CDR2 is SQIVND (reference sequence). The chain's CDR3 is CASSMAGANYGYTF. The CDR3 DNA reads TGTGCCAGTAGTATGGCAGGAGCGAACTATGGCTACACCTTC.

V and J are TRBV7-2 and TRBJ2-3; D is unresolved. Germline assignment: CDR1 SGHTA and CDR2 FQGNSA. This CDR3 is built from 14 residues. Trimming left V 1 base short and J 3 bases short, with 8 bases between. CDR3 residues: CASSLEVQTDTQYF. The CDR3 coding sequence is TGTGCCAGCAGCTTAGAGGTCCAAACAGATACGCAGTATTTT. Based on the CDR3 plus reference TRBV7-2 and TRBJ2-3, the full variable domain is GAGVSQSPSNKVTEKGKDVELRCDPISGHTALYWYRQSLGQGLEFLIYFQGNSAPDKSGLPSDRFSAERTGGSVSTLTIQRTQQEDSAVYLCASSLEVQTDTQYFGPGTRLTVL.

This clone appeared a few times. The V gene is TRBV6-1, the J gene TRBJ2-7; D gene ambiguous. This CDR3 has 11 residues. The germline V gene encodes CDR1 MNHNS and CDR2 SASEGT. Trimming left V 3 bases short and J 2 bases short, with 2 bases between. The DNA for the CDR3 is TGTGCCAGCAGTGAGGCCTACGAGCAGTACTTC. Its translation: CASSEAYEQYF.

Notes on this clone: Different DNA sequences within this sample yield the same CDR3. The V and J genes are TRBV29-1 and TRBJ2-2; possibly TRBD1 for D (5 bases). The CDR3 runs 14 residues. The V and J ends lost 7 bases and 4 bases respectively, with 16 bases between them. Germline V gene sequence: CDR1 SQVTM, CDR2 ANQGSEA. The CDR3 region has the DNA TGCAGCGCAGGCGATAGGGGCGGCACCGGGGAGCTGTTTTTT. Amino acid sequence: CSAGDRGGTGELFF.

The chain uses TRBV19 and TRBJ1-2, with no clear D. V was clipped by 1 base and J by 3 bases, with 6 bases between them. Germline-derived CDR1 and CDR2 are LNHDA and SQIVND (reference sequence). There are 13 residues in the CDR3. This CDR3 is CASSIAGYYGYTF. CDR3 nucleotide sequence: TGTGCCAGTAGTATAGCTGGGTACTATGGCTACACCTTC.

The chain joins TRBV19 to TRBJ1-3; TRBD1 matches 7 bases. CDR1 is LNHDA and CDR2 is SQIVND in the germline V gene (reference sequence). This CDR3 comprises 16 residues. The trim removed 8 bases at V and 0 bases at J, leaving 10 bases unmatched. The CDR3 nucleotides read TGTGCCAGTCTCCCCAGGGGGGAACCCTCTGGAAACACCATATATTTT. This codes for CASLPRGEPSGNTIYF.

The chain recombines TRBV6-6 with TRBJ1-1, with 7 bases lining up with TRBD1. CDR3 length equals 13 residues. Germline V gene lookup returns CDR1 MNHNY and CDR2 SVGAGI (reference sequence). V lost 2 bases, J lost 7 bases, and 4 bases stayed unmatched. The CDR3: CASSYLTGVEAFF. The CDR3 DNA reads TGTGCCAGCAGTTACCTAACAGGGGTTGAAGCTTTCTTT.

DNA for the CDR3: TGTGCCAGCAGCTTTCAGGGGGGGGACACTGAAGCTTTCTTT. This codes for CASSFQGGDTEAFF. The chain joins TRBV7-2 to TRBJ1-1, with TRBD1 identical over 7 bases. The CDR3 sequence is 14 residues long. Germline assignment: CDR1 SGHTA and CDR2 FQGNSA. V was clipped by 3 bases and J by 3 bases; unmatched bases: 4. The whole variable domain, filled in from reference TRBV7-2 and TRBJ1-1, reads GAGVSQSPSNKVTEKGKDVELRCDPISGHTALYWYRQSLGQGLEFLIYFQGNSAPDKSGLPSDRFSAERTGGSVSTLTIQRTQQEDSAVYLCASSFQGGDTEAFFGQGTRLTVV.

This chain uses TRBV30 with TRBJ1-1, with D perhaps matching TRBD1 (6 bases). CDR3 size: 15 residues. Germline assignment: CDR1 GTSNPN and CDR2 SVGIG (reference sequence). V shed 0 bases and J shed 1 base, with 12 bases lying between them. The CDR3 sequence: CAWSVMGGPNTEAFF. Written as DNA, the CDR3 is TGTGCCTGGAGTGTAATGGGGGGGCCGAACACTGAAGCTTTCTTT.

This chain links TRBV6-5 with TRBJ1-1; TRBD1 might be the D (6 bases). Per the germline V gene, CDR1 is MNHEY and CDR2 is SVGAGI. Trimming shortened V by 2 bases and J by 8 bases, and 12 bases separated the two germline ends. The CDR3 is 13 amino acids. In nucleotides, the CDR3 is TGTGCCAGCAGTTACGGGGGGCAGGTCGAAGCTTTCTTT. This codes for CASSYGGQVEAFF.